The rows below give T cell receptor beta chains drawn from one sample of a study of regulatory T cells in long-lasting Graves disease. TCRdb re-called the multiplex PCR reads with MiXCR, one entry per CDR3 protein. The data hold a few hundred thousand distinct CDR3 sequences, with 20% to 30% observed a single time. The material was peripheral blood mononuclear cells (PBMCs), obtained when the disease was refractory, from a patient treated with antithyroid drugs. These receptors all stem from a female donor with Graves disease. Each CDR3 is given with its conserved first and last residue. D genes are given only for firm matches. Only some rows state a clone size, as once, few, many or a class for expanded clones.

D gene,J gene,V gene,clone size,CDR3 protein,CDR3 DNA
TRBD1,TRBJ1-5,TRBV6-4,few,CASSDPGQGNSQPQHF,TGTGCCAGCAGTGATCCGGGACAGGGAAATTCCCAGCCCCAGCATTTT
.,TRBJ2-7,TRBV6-1,many,CASSLRPGSYEQYF,TGTGCCAGCAGCCTTAGGCCGGGCTCGTACGAGCAGTACTTC
.,TRBJ2-7,TRBV28,many,CASSLGGALYEQYF,TGTGCCAGCAGTTTAGGGGGGGCGCTTTACGAGCAGTACTTC
TRBD1,TRBJ1-2,TRBV15,many,CATSRDPAQGDYGYTF,TGTGCCACCAGCAGAGATCCGGCACAGGGGGACTATGGCTACACCTTC
TRBD1,TRBJ1-5,TRBV7-9,.,CASSRTGGGEQPQHF,TGTGCCAGCAGCAGGACAGGGGGCGGAGAACAGCCCCAGCATTTT
TRBD2,TRBJ2-7,TRBV28,many,CASKSVGLAGPYEQYF,TGTGCCAGCAAATCAGTGGGACTAGCGGGACCTTACGAGCAGTACTTC
.,TRBJ1-2,TRBV6-1,.,CASSEAGDYGYTF,TGTGCCAGCAGTGAAGCGGGGGACTATGGCTACACCTTC
TRBD1,TRBJ2-7,TRBV19,.,CASLTGYCEQYF,TGTGCCAGTCTGACAGGGTATTGCGAGCAGTACTTC
.,TRBJ2-2,TRBV24-1,few,CATSVGRVTGELFF,TGTGCCACCAGTGTTGGTCGAGTCACCGGGGAGCTGTTTTTT
.,TRBJ2-7,TRBV6-2/TRBV6-3,.,CASSYERSGRYEQYF,TGTGCCAGCAGTTATGAGAGGTCGGGGAGGTACGAGCAGTACTTC
.,TRBJ1-2,TRBV7-6,few,CASSPALLDSYGYTF,TGTGCCAGCAGCCCCGCTTTACTGGACAGCTATGGCTACACCTTC
.,TRBJ2-7,TRBV18,many,CASSHTHEQYF,TGTGCCAGCTCACACACCCACGAGCAGTACTTC
TRBD1,TRBJ2-7,TRBV7-9,once,CASSRTGQGGEQYF,TGTGCCAGCAGCCGAACGGGACAGGGAGGCGAGCAGTACTTC
.,TRBJ2-7,TRBV2,many,CASRAGQFSYEQYF,TGTGCCAGCAGAGCCGGACAGTTTTCCTACGAGCAGTACTTC
.,TRBJ1-2,TRBV28,many,CASSPLGPNYGYTF,TGTGCCAGCAGTCCCCTCGGGCCGAACTATGGCTACACCTTC
TRBD1,TRBJ1-2,TRBV11-3,many,CASSLAVPIDRDGYTF,TGTGCCAGCAGCTTAGCGGTACCCATCGACAGGGATGGCTACACCTTC
.,TRBJ1-4,TRBV2,many,CASSEAAGHGEKLFF,TGTGCCAGCAGTGAAGCGGCAGGGCATGGTGAAAAACTGTTTTTT
TRBD1,TRBJ1-5,TRBV19,.,CASSPRHRGGNQPQHF,TGTGCCAGTAGTCCTCGTCACAGGGGAGGGAATCAGCCCCAGCATTTT
TRBD2,TRBJ2-2,TRBV20-1,.,CSARDWLAGVGELFF,TGCAGTGCTAGAGATTGGCTAGCGGGAGTTGGGGAGCTGTTTTTT
TRBD2,TRBJ2-7,TRBV7-8,.,CASSSGRPGSGRLRPWEQYF,TGTGCCAGCAGCTCCGGCCGGCCGGGTAGCGGGAGGCTTAGGCCATGGGAGCAGTACTTC
.,TRBJ1-1,TRBV20-1,few,CSARDLLAEAFF,TGCAGTGCTAGAGACCTATTGGCTGAAGCTTTCTTT
.,TRBJ2-7,TRBV14,few,CASSPRRDSYEQYF,TGTGCCAGCAGCCCCCGACGAGATAGCTACGAGCAGTACTTC
.,TRBJ1-1,TRBV5-5,few,CASSFTSTEAFF,TGTGCCAGCAGCTTTACGAGCACTGAAGCTTTCTTT
.,TRBJ1-1,TRBV5-5,few,CASSSFGPTEAFF,TGTGCCAGCAGCTCATTCGGTCCCACTGAAGCTTTCTTT
TRBD1,TRBJ1-2,TRBV3-1,.,CASSQELTGGNGYTF,TGTGCCAGCAGCCAAGAACTGACAGGGGGCAATGGCTACACCTTC
.,TRBJ2-2,TRBV3-1,.,CASSHIGALSGELFF,TGTGCCAGCAGCCATATAGGGGCGCTTTCCGGGGAGCTGTTTTTT
.,TRBJ1-3,TRBV29-1,.,CSSYDRAGNTIYF,TGCAGCTCCTACGACAGAGCCGGAAACACCATATATTTT
.,TRBJ1-1,TRBV4-1,.,CASSQWVTERMNTEAFF,TGCGCCAGCAGCCAATGGGTCACGGAGCGCATGAACACTGAAGCTTTCTTT
.,TRBJ2-5,TRBV5-1,few,CASSSGQRPLQETQYF,TGCGCCAGCAGCTCTGGACAGCGCCCCCTCCAAGAGACCCAGTACTTC
.,TRBJ1-2,TRBV12-3/TRBV12-4,few,CASSLAAKNYGYTF,TGTGCCAGCAGTCTCGCAGCTAAGAACTATGGCTACACCTTC
.,TRBJ2-6,TRBV29-1,.,CSVEVWAGAGANVLTF,TGCAGCGTTGAGGTTTGGGCAGGGGCTGGGGCCAACGTCCTGACTTTC
.,TRBJ2-7,TRBV20-1,.,CSARDGMDRGTYEQYF,TGCAGTGCTAGAGATGGGATGGACAGAGGGACATACGAGCAGTACTTC
.,TRBJ2-7,TRBV29-1,.,CSAIPTGRRGEQYF,TGCAGCGCAATACCCACCGGCCGCCGGGGCGAGCAGTACTTC
.,TRBJ2-7,TRBV20-1,many,CSARVRQVYEQYF,TGCAGTGCTAGAGTGAGGCAGGTTTACGAGCAGTACTTC
.,TRBJ2-1,TRBV28,few,CASSSLDEQFF,TGTGCCAGCAGTTCCCTGGATGAGCAGTTCTTC
.,TRBJ1-1,TRBV27,.,CASHELTNTEAFF,TGTGCCAGCCATGAACTTACGAACACTGAAGCTTTCTTT
TRBD2,TRBJ2-7,TRBV12-3/TRBV12-4,.,CASRGLAGGGEQYF,TGTGCCAGCAGGGGACTAGCGGGTGGGGGGGAGCAGTACTTC
.,TRBJ2-7,TRBV28,many,CASTRGQVQSEQYF,TGTGCCAGCACCAGGGGCCAAGTACAAAGCGAGCAGTACTTC
TRBD2,TRBJ2-3,TRBV5-6,.,CASSSPGLATTDTQYF,TGTGCCAGCAGCTCGCCGGGACTAGCGACCACAGATACGCAGTATTTT
.,TRBJ1-6,TRBV9,many,CASSVAGGSNSPLHF,TGTGCCAGCAGCGTAGCGGGGGGGTCGAATTCACCCCTCCACTTT
.,TRBJ1-3,TRBV10-3,.,CAISQSVGGNTIYF,TGTGCCATCAGCCAATCGGTTGGAGGAAACACCATATATTTT